Below are 10 T cell receptor beta chains sequenced from a single sample in a study of T cell changes during pregnancy in multiple sclerosis (dated by TCRdb to the late 2010s). The library was built by means of the immunoSEQ multiplex PCR assay. What TCRdb holds here is the immuneACCESS table cut down to in-frame rearrangements. Part of the clones is not present; checked against another copy, under half of the missing clones reflect an unresolved V gene, and the others are unexplained. The sample table records about 73,000 clones; roughly 92% of these occur just once. In total, the top ten clones hold about 2.8% of the sample. Sequencing used peripheral blood, obtained in the third trimester of pregnancy. Receptors originate from a female donor in good health, enrolled as a control in a pregnancy study.

This rearrangement joins TRBV28 to TRBJ2-5; 10 bases are shared with TRBD1. Trimming at V came to 6 bases and at J to 5 bases, leaving 12 bases not matched to a gene. This CDR3 contains 16 residues. Germline CDR1 is MDHEN and CDR2 is SYDVKM. CDR3 sequence (DNA): TGTGCCAGCAGCCAAATGGGGACAGGGGTGGAGGAGACCCAGTACTTC. Its protein product is CASSQMGTGVEETQYF. The variable domain in full, with the rest retrieved from reference TRBV28 and TRBJ2-5, is DVKVTQSSRYLVKRTGEKVFLECVQDMDHENMFWYRQDPGLGLRLIYFSYDVKMKEKGDIPEGYSVSREKKERFSLILESASTNQTSMYLCASSQMGTGVEETQYFGPGTRLLVL.

The genes are TRBV4-2 and TRBJ2-3; 8 positions agree with TRBD2. Per the germline V gene, CDR1 is LGHNA and CDR2 is YNFKEQ. Trimming cost V 6 bases and J 3 bases; bases outside gene matches: 11. CDR3 length equals 16 residues. CDR3 in DNA: TGTGCCAGCAGGAATGAGGTAGCGGGACGAACAGATACGCAGTATTTT. This codes for CASRNEVAGRTDTQYF.

This rearrangement joins TRBV7-8 to TRBJ2-7; a possible D gene is TRBD2 (6 bases). Trimming took 3 bases from V and 1 from J, leaving 7 bases between them. CDR3 length equals 13 residues. Germline CDR1 reads SGHVS; CDR2 reads FQNEAQ. Written as DNA, the CDR3 is TGTGCCAGCAGCTTGCGGGAATCCTACGAGCAGTACTTC. It codes for CASSLRESYEQYF.

The chain joins TRBV25-1 to TRBJ1-1; unclear D gene. Germline V gives CDR1 MGHDK, CDR2 SYGVNS. The CDR3 covers 15 residues. The V end lost 5 bases, the J end lost 1 base, and 14 bases lay between the germline ends. The CDR3 DNA reads TGTGCCAGCAGTCTCCTTGGGCCTAAGAACACTGAAGCTTTCTTT. Amino acids: CASSLLGPKNTEAFF.

The rearrangement joins TRBV29-1 to TRBJ1-1; D gene unclear. Looked up from germline, CDR1 is SQVTM and CDR2 is ANQGSEA. The CDR3 loop spans 11 amino acids. V lost 7 bases and J lost 8, with 14 bases in between. In DNA form, the CDR3 reads TGCAGCGCCCGACGAGGGTACGAAGCTTTCTTT. Residues: CSARRGYEAFF.

The table lists this clone with a count of one. The gene calls are TRBV30 and TRBJ2-1; tentatively, D is TRBD2 (5 bases). The CDR3 is 15 residues long. The V end was cut by 0 bases, the J end by 0 bases, with 9 bases between. The germline V gene encodes CDR1 GTSNPN and CDR2 SVGIG (reference sequence). DNA of the CDR3: TGTGCCTGGAGTGTGGGAGTAAGCTCCTACAATGAGCAGTTCTTC. This codes for CAWSVGVSSYNEQFF.

The rearrangement links TRBV9 to TRBJ1-1; D unresolved. V shed 4 bases and J shed 6 bases, with 16 bases lying between them. Germline V gene data show CDR1 as SGDLS and CDR2 as YYNGEE. The CDR3 length is 14 residues. DNA of the CDR3: TGTGCCAGCAGCCCCCTGTCGGGTAACGCTGAAGCTTTCTTT. This translates into CASSPLSGNAEAFF.

The chain couples TRBV4-1 to TRBJ2-5; D is perhaps TRBD1 (5 bases). V lost 0 bases and J 0 bases, leaving 11 bases between the germline ends. The CDR3 totals 16 residues. Looked up from germline, CDR1 is MGHRA and CDR2 is YSYEKL. The CDR3 here is CASSQDNRFYQETQYF. Written as DNA, the CDR3 is TGCGCCAGCAGCCAAGATAACAGGTTTTACCAAGAGACCCAGTACTTC.

The chain's CDR3 is CASSQVAKLGGYNEQFF. In nucleotides, the CDR3 is TGTGCCAGCAGCCAAGTAGCCAAATTGGGGGGATACAATGAGCAGTTCTTC. This chain uses TRBV4-2 with TRBJ2-1; a weak D match, TRBD2 (6 bases). The CDR3 is 17 amino acids. CDR1 is LGHNA and CDR2 is YNFKEQ in the germline V gene. Between the trimmed V and J ends, which lost 1 base and 4 bases, there was a span of 17 bases.

This sequence joins TRBV28 and TRBJ1-2; 8 bases line up with TRBD1. V shed 4 bases and J 7 bases; nucleotides not matched to a gene: 8. Germline V gives CDR1 MDHEN, CDR2 SYDVKM. The CDR3 length is 14 residues. The CDR3 DNA reads as TGTGCCAGCAGTTCCCCTCAGGGGGCGGGTGGCTACACCTTC. Translating gives CASSSPQGAGGYTF.